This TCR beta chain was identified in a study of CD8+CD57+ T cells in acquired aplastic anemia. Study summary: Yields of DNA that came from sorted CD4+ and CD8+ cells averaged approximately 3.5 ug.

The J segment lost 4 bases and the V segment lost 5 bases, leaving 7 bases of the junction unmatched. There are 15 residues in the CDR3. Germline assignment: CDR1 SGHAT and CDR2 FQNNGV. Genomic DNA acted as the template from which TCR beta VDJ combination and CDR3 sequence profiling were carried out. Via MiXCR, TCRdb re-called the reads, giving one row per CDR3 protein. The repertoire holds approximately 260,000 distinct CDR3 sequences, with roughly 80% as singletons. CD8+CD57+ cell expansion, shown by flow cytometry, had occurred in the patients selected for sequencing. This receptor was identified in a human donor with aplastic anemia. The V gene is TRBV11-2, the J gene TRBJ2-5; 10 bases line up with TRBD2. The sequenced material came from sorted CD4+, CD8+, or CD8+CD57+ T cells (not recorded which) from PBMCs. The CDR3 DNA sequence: TGTGCCAGCAGCCCACAGCGGGGGGGCCGAGAGACCCAGTACTTC. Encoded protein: CASSPQRGGRETQYF. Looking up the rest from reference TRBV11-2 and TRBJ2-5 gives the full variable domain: EAGVAQSPRYKIIEKRQSVAFWCNPISGHATLYWYQQILGQGPKLLIQFQNNGVVDDSQLPKDRFSAERLKGVDSTLKIQPAKLEDSAVYLCASSPQRGGRETQYFGPGTRLLVL.